The 14 T cell receptor beta chains given below trace back to one sample, sequenced in a study of blood T cells in healthy people across ages. A J-beta primer mix and a sample-barcoded 5' primer were used in a second PCR of roughly 6 to 12 cycles. One entry per CDR3 protein results from TCRdb running MiXCR on the 5' RACE reads. The sample carries about 800,000 distinct CDR3 sequences, around a quarter recorded once. Another study also made use of these data, one on T cells of mothers and their children.

The sequenced material came from blood. The receptors originated from a boy aged 5-17 years in good health.

The V and J genes are TRBV12-3 or TRBV12-4 and TRBJ2-4; TRBD1 is a possible D gene (6 bases). The CDR3 covers 18 residues. V was clipped by 1 base and J by 1 base, with 17 bases between them. CDR3 protein: CASSLGQALEWAKNIQYF. The DNA for the CDR3 is TGTGCCAGCAGTTTAGGACAGGCGCTTGAGTGGGCCAAAAACATTCAGTACTTC.

This clonotype was recorded at least ten times. V gene TRBV12-3 or TRBV12-4 combines with J gene TRBJ2-1, with 12 bases matching TRBD2. Losses at the gene ends were 3 bases for V and 4 bases for J; bases not matched to a gene: 1. There are 15 residues in the CDR3. The CDR3: CASSFGLAGYNEQFF. For the CDR3, the DNA is TGTGCCAGCAGTTTCGGACTAGCGGGATACAATGAGCAGTTCTTC.

This clonotype was seen only once. The J gene is TRBJ1-2, the V gene TRBV7-3; D gene unclear. This CDR3 has 13 amino acids. V lost 2 bases, J lost 6 bases, and 10 bases lay in between. The germline V gene has CDR1 SGHTA and CDR2 FQGTGA. The CDR3 bases are TGTGCCAGCAGCTTATCTCCAAGGGATGGCTACACCTTC. As protein: CASSLSPRDGYTF.

The V call is TRBV6-2 or TRBV6-3, the J call TRBJ2-7; D is undetermined. The germline V gene has CDR1 MNHEY and CDR2 SVGEGT. This CDR3 has 15 amino acids. The V gene lost 4 bases and the J gene lost 3 bases, with 16 bases spanning the gap. CDR3 amino acids: CASSSLPTWNYEQYF. The DNA of the CDR3 is TGTGCCAGCAGTTCGTTACCCACTTGGAACTACGAGCAGTACTTC.

V and J are TRBV12-3 or TRBV12-4 and TRBJ2-2; TRBD1 aligns across 8 bases. This CDR3 has 16 amino acids. After removal of 1 base from V and 4 bases from J, the junction contained 5 bases not matched to a gene. CDR3 amino acids: CASSLGRGQGTGELFF. The CDR3 DNA reads as TGTGCCAGCAGTTTAGGCAGGGGGCAGGGCACCGGGGAGCTGTTTTTT.

In this sample, this clonotype turned up a few times. The chain carries TRBV2 and TRBJ2-7; tentatively, D is TRBD1 (5 bases). The CDR3 is made up of 13 amino acids. The V end lost 7 bases, the J end lost 9 bases, and 19 bases lay between the germline ends. From germline, CDR1 is SNHLY and CDR2 FYNNEI. The CDR3 sequence: CASTQGRETGQYF. In DNA, the CDR3 is TGTGCCAGCACCCAGGGAAGGGAAACCGGGCAGTACTTC.

Many counts were recorded for this clonotype. J is TRBJ2-7 and V is TRBV27; 7 bases line up with TRBD1. V lost 7 bases, J lost 7 bases, and 10 bases stayed unmatched. The CDR3 consists of 13 residues. From germline, CDR1 is MNHEY and CDR2 SMNVEV (reference sequence). CDR3 DNA: TGTGCCAGCAAACGTCAGGGGGATGGTGAGCAGTACTTC. It is translated as CASKRQGDGEQYF.

The J gene is TRBJ2-4, the V gene TRBV5-4; 14 bases match TRBD2. V lost 4 bases, J lost 4 bases, and 1 base stayed unmatched. CDR1 SGHNT and CDR2 YYREEE come from the germline V gene (reference sequence). The CDR3 has 15 residues. The CDR3 loop reads CASSGTSGGKNIQYF. The CDR3 region has the DNA TGTGCCAGCAGCGGGACTAGCGGGGGTAAAAACATTCAGTACTTC. The full variable domain, with the rest looked up from reference TRBV5-4 and TRBJ2-4, is ETGVTQSPTHLIKTRGQQVTLRCSSQSGHNTVSWYQQALGQGPQFIFQYYREEENGRGNFPPRFSGLQFPNYSSELNVNALELDDSALYLCASSGTSGGKNIQYFGAGTRLSVL.

The sample holds a few counts of this clonotype. The chain couples TRBV25-1 to TRBJ2-3; D is ambiguous. In germline, CDR1 is MGHDK, CDR2 SYGVNS. Trimming took off 9 bases at V and 1 base at J, with 17 bases between the two ends. The CDR3 contains 15 residues. This chain's CDR3 is CASGDLSLGTDTQYF. For the CDR3, the DNA is TGTGCCAGTGGAGACCTATCACTCGGCACAGATACGCAGTATTTT.

This clonotype has only a few counts. The chain is built from TRBV20-1 and TRBJ2-1; D is unresolved. Trimming took off 2 bases at V and 0 bases at J, with 8 bases between the two ends. The CDR3 is 14 amino acids. In germline, CDR1 is DFQATT, CDR2 SNEGSKA (reference sequence). CDR3 loop: CSARSRSSYNEQFF. Written as DNA, the CDR3 is TGCAGTGCTAGAAGTCGGAGCTCCTACAATGAGCAGTTCTTC.

The table lists this clonotype with a few counts. CDR3 sequence (DNA): TGTGCCGGAGCCCTTAGCGGGAGGCGGGGGGATACGCAGTATTTT. The encoded protein is CAGALSGRRGDTQYF. The chain uses TRBV6-6 and TRBJ2-3, with TRBD2 matching 10 bases. Germline CDR1 is MNHNY and CDR2 is SVGAGI (reference sequence). The CDR3 totals 15 residues. V lost 11 bases, J lost 6 bases, and 14 bases stayed unmatched.

In its sample, this clonotype was seen a few times. The chain links TRBV6-5 to TRBJ2-3; 9 bases line up with TRBD1. Germline V gene data show CDR1 as MNHEY and CDR2 as SVGAGI. After removal of 6 bases from V and 4 bases from J, the junction contained 5 bases not matched to a gene. The CDR3 loop spans 14 amino acids. The DNA for the CDR3 is TGTGCCAGCAGGCCACAGGGGGCCGCAGATACGCAGTATTTT. Translated, it gives CASRPQGAADTQYF.

V usage is TRBV7-9 and J usage is TRBJ2-6, with D unresolved. The CDR3 runs to 15 residues. The V gene's germline CDR1 is SEHNR and CDR2 FQNEAQ (reference sequence). Trimming pared 5 bases from V and 4 bases from J, leaving 12 bases between. The CDR3 spells CASSARLGGANVLTF. CDR3 in DNA: TGTGCCAGCAGCGCCCGCTTGGGGGGGGCCAACGTCCTGACTTTC.

The J gene is TRBJ2-5, the V gene TRBV9, with 7 bases identical to TRBD1. With 3 bases clipped from V and 4 bases from J, the junction kept 9 bases outside the gene matches. Germline V gene sequence: CDR1 SGDLS, CDR2 YYNGEE. The CDR3 runs 15 residues. The DNA for the CDR3 is TGTGCCAGCAGCGCCCAGACAGGGAAGGGAGAGACCCAGTACTTC. Translating it yields CASSAQTGKGETQYF.